Listed below are T cell receptor beta chains from one sample, sequenced in a study of T-cell memory formation after mild COVID-19. TCRdb re-called the 5' RACE reads through MiXCR, storing one row per CDR3 protein. The sample includes some 210,000 distinct CDR3 sequences, more than 9% of them seen just once. Source material: PBMCs or a T cell subset sorted from them (not recorded which). The receptor source for this set is a man younger than 35 who had mild COVID-19 (a few samples of this study predate the infection). Cell type and time point are not known. Both conserved end residues are part of each CDR3. Each record gives: CDR3 protein, CDR3 DNA, D gene, clone size, J gene, V gene. The D gene is left open where the match is weak. Clone size is not always given. Where it is, it says once, few, many or a class for expanded clones.

CDR3 protein: CASSQVKFLDTQYF
CDR3 DNA: TGCGCCAGCAGCCAAGTTAAGTTCTTGGATACGCAGTATTTT
D gene: -
clone size: few
J gene: TRBJ2-3
V gene: TRBV4-3

CDR3 protein: CASSPRDSSYNEQFF
CDR3 DNA: TGTGCCAGCTCACCAAGGGACAGCTCCTACAATGAGCAGTTCTTC
D gene: TRBD1
clone size: -
J gene: TRBJ2-1
V gene: TRBV18

CDR3 protein: CASSLPGGGSPLHF
CDR3 DNA: TGCGCCAGCAGCCTCCCGGGGGGAGGTTCACCCCTCCACTTT
D gene: -
clone size: few
J gene: TRBJ1-6
V gene: TRBV5-1

CDR3 protein: CASRRGQDNSPLHF
CDR3 DNA: TGCGCCAGCCGGAGGGGACAGGACAATTCACCCCTCCACTTT
D gene: TRBD1
clone size: few
J gene: TRBJ1-6
V gene: TRBV4-1

CDR3 protein: CSAREPGLANEQYF
CDR3 DNA: TGCAGTGCTAGAGAACCGGGACTAGCAAACGAGCAGTACTTC
D gene: TRBD2
clone size: few
J gene: TRBJ2-7
V gene: TRBV20-1

CDR3 protein: CASSFYGTEKNIQYF
CDR3 DNA: TGTGCCAGCAGCTTCTATGGGACAGAAAAAAACATTCAGTACTTC
D gene: TRBD1
clone size: many
J gene: TRBJ2-4
V gene: TRBV7-2

CDR3 protein: CASSLDQVSPLHF
CDR3 DNA: TGTGCCAGCAGCTTAGATCAGGTCTCACCCCTCCACTTT
D gene: -
clone size: -
J gene: TRBJ1-6
V gene: TRBV7-9

CDR3 protein: CASSQWDSREEPQHF
CDR3 DNA: TGTGCCAGCAGCCAGTGGGACAGCCGAGAAGAGCCCCAGCATTTT
D gene: TRBD1
clone size: -
J gene: TRBJ1-5
V gene: TRBV3-1

CDR3 protein: CASSYRVGNTEAFF
CDR3 DNA: TGTGCCAGCAGCTACAGAGTCGGCAACACTGAAGCTTTCTTT
D gene: -
clone size: -
J gene: TRBJ1-1
V gene: TRBV7-9

CDR3 protein: CASSVPDRGQDTQYF
CDR3 DNA: TGTGCCAGCAGTGTCCCCGACAGGGGGCAAGATACGCAGTATTTT
D gene: TRBD1
clone size: few
J gene: TRBJ2-3
V gene: TRBV28

CDR3 protein: CASSFQPGELFF
CDR3 DNA: TGTGCCAGCAGCTTCCAGCCCGGGGAGCTGTTTTTT
D gene: -
clone size: few
J gene: TRBJ2-2
V gene: TRBV7-9

CDR3 protein: CASSFQIGTGELFF
CDR3 DNA: TGTGCCAGCAGTTTCCAGATTGGCACCGGGGAGCTGTTTTTT
D gene: -
clone size: few
J gene: TRBJ2-2
V gene: TRBV12-3/TRBV12-4

CDR3 protein: CASSQGGQNTGELFF
CDR3 DNA: TGTGCCAGCAGCCAGGGGGGGCAGAACACCGGGGAGCTGTTTTTT
D gene: -
clone size: few
J gene: TRBJ2-2
V gene: TRBV12-3/TRBV12-4

CDR3 protein: CASSLRDGREQFF
CDR3 DNA: TGTGCCAGCAGCTTAAGGGATGGCCGCGAGCAGTTCTTC
D gene: -
clone size: -
J gene: TRBJ2-1
V gene: TRBV7-9

CDR3 protein: CASLRFGNTEAFF
CDR3 DNA: TGTGCCAGTTTACGTTTTGGGAACACTGAAGCTTTCTTT
D gene: -
clone size: few
J gene: TRBJ1-1
V gene: TRBV12-3/TRBV12-4

CDR3 protein: CASSSGHGYQETQYF
CDR3 DNA: TGTGCCAGCAGCTCGGGACACGGGTACCAAGAGACCCAGTACTTC
D gene: -
clone size: -
J gene: TRBJ2-5
V gene: TRBV7-2

CDR3 protein: CASKGTGGDTQYF
CDR3 DNA: TGTGCCAGCAAGGGGACAGGGGGAGATACGCAGTATTTT
D gene: TRBD1
clone size: many
J gene: TRBJ2-3
V gene: TRBV2

CDR3 protein: CASSQDFGYWRGDEQFF
CDR3 DNA: TGCGCCAGCAGCCAAGATTTTGGGTACTGGCGGGGCGATGAGCAGTTCTTC
D gene: -
clone size: few
J gene: TRBJ2-1
V gene: TRBV4-3

CDR3 protein: CASSLRQGHQHF
CDR3 DNA: TGTGCCAGCAGTTTAAGGCAGGGACACCAGCATTTT
D gene: -
clone size: -
J gene: TRBJ1-5
V gene: TRBV28

CDR3 protein: CASSPRWTQNTEAFF
CDR3 DNA: TGTGCCAGCTCACCACGATGGACTCAGAACACTGAAGCTTTCTTT
D gene: -
clone size: -
J gene: TRBJ1-1
V gene: TRBV18

CDR3 protein: CASSPPGAGSPEQYF
CDR3 DNA: TGTGCCAGCTCACCACCGGGGGCAGGATCGCCCGAGCAGTACTTC
D gene: -
clone size: -
J gene: TRBJ2-7
V gene: TRBV18

CDR3 protein: CASSTDRAPSARGYTF
CDR3 DNA: TGTGCCAGCAGCACCGACAGGGCTCCCTCAGCTAGGGGCTACACCTTC
D gene: TRBD1
clone size: -
J gene: TRBJ1-2
V gene: TRBV7-8

CDR3 protein: CASGSGGVTGELFF
CDR3 DNA: TGTGCCAGCGGATCGGGGGGGGTCACCGGGGAGCTGTTTTTT
D gene: TRBD2
clone size: few
J gene: TRBJ2-2
V gene: TRBV12-3/TRBV12-4

CDR3 protein: CATSRDSTGQETQYF
CDR3 DNA: TGTGCCACCAGCAGAGATTCGACAGGCCAAGAGACCCAGTACTTC
D gene: -
clone size: -
J gene: TRBJ2-5
V gene: TRBV15

CDR3 protein: CASSGGGAEETQYF
CDR3 DNA: TGTGCCAGCAGCGGTGGGGGGGCCGAAGAGACCCAGTACTTC
D gene: -
clone size: many
J gene: TRBJ2-5
V gene: TRBV5-5

CDR3 protein: CASSGGEAGELFF
CDR3 DNA: TGTGCCAGTAGCGGAGGGGAGGCCGGGGAGCTGTTTTTT
D gene: -
clone size: -
J gene: TRBJ2-2
V gene: TRBV19

CDR3 protein: CASSLVAGGGGYTF
CDR3 DNA: TGTGCCAGCAGCTTAGTGGCGGGGGGTGGAGGCTACACCTTC
D gene: -
clone size: few
J gene: TRBJ1-2
V gene: TRBV7-2

CDR3 protein: CASSEEGQGTEAFF
CDR3 DNA: TGCGCCAGCAGCGAGGAGGGCCAGGGCACTGAAGCTTTCTTT
D gene: -
clone size: few
J gene: TRBJ1-1
V gene: TRBV5-1

CDR3 protein: CASSLATEGETQYF
CDR3 DNA: TGCGCCAGCAGCTTGGCCACGGAGGGGGAGACCCAGTACTTC
D gene: -
clone size: few
J gene: TRBJ2-5
V gene: TRBV5-1

CDR3 protein: CASSRWTGDQETQYF
CDR3 DNA: TGTGCCAGCTCACGTTGGACAGGGGACCAAGAGACCCAGTACTTC
D gene: TRBD1
clone size: few
J gene: TRBJ2-5
V gene: TRBV18

CDR3 protein: CASSQSPGGCYEQFF
CDR3 DNA: TGCGCCAGCAGTCAATCGCCAGGGGGCTGTTATGAGCAGTTCTTC
D gene: TRBD1
clone size: few
J gene: TRBJ2-1
V gene: TRBV23-1

CDR3 protein: CASRAGGHTDTQYF
CDR3 DNA: TGCGCCAGCCGCGCGGGGGGGCACACAGATACGCAGTATTTT
D gene: TRBD2
clone size: many
J gene: TRBJ2-3
V gene: TRBV4-3

CDR3 protein: CSASDSTTGELFF
CDR3 DNA: TGCAGTGCTAGTGACAGTACCACCGGGGAGCTGTTTTTT
D gene: -
clone size: few
J gene: TRBJ2-2
V gene: TRBV20-1

CDR3 protein: CASSQRDSKNSPLHF
CDR3 DNA: TGTGCCAGCAGCCAACGGGACAGTAAGAATTCACCCCTCCACTTT
D gene: TRBD1
clone size: few
J gene: TRBJ1-6
V gene: TRBV9

CDR3 protein: CASSFTGYGQPQHF
CDR3 DNA: TGTGCCAGCAGTTTCACAGGGTACGGCCAGCCCCAGCATTTT
D gene: -
clone size: -
J gene: TRBJ1-5
V gene: TRBV27

CDR3 protein: CSTTGSGQPQHF
CDR3 DNA: TGCAGTACAACAGGGTCGGGACAGCCCCAGCATTTT
D gene: -
clone size: few
J gene: TRBJ1-5
V gene: TRBV20-1

CDR3 protein: CASSLGDYNQPQHF
CDR3 DNA: TGCGCCAGCAGCTTGGGGGATTATAATCAGCCCCAGCATTTT
D gene: -
clone size: many
J gene: TRBJ1-5
V gene: TRBV5-1

CDR3 protein: CASRRTGRDGYTF
CDR3 DNA: TGTGCCAGCAGGCGGACAGGGAGGGATGGCTACACCTTC
D gene: TRBD1
clone size: many
J gene: TRBJ1-2
V gene: TRBV27

CDR3 protein: CASSRLHNQPQHF
CDR3 DNA: TGTGCCAGCAGTAGGTTACACAATCAGCCCCAGCATTTT
D gene: -
clone size: -
J gene: TRBJ1-5
V gene: TRBV6-4

CDR3 protein: CASSFTGRNYNEQFF
CDR3 DNA: TGTGCCAGCAGTTTCACAGGGAGGAACTACAATGAGCAGTTCTTC
D gene: -
clone size: -
J gene: TRBJ2-1
V gene: TRBV6-5

CDR3 protein: CAIAPILAGGAYGYTF
CDR3 DNA: TGTGCCATCGCTCCGATATTGGCAGGGGGCGCCTATGGCTACACCTTC
D gene: TRBD1
clone size: few
J gene: TRBJ1-2
V gene: TRBV6-5

CDR3 protein: CASSPPASGETEAFF
CDR3 DNA: TGCGCCAGCAGCCCCCCTGCGTCGGGGGAAACTGAAGCTTTCTTT
D gene: -
clone size: -
J gene: TRBJ1-1
V gene: TRBV5-1

CDR3 protein: CASSPGGTYEQYF
CDR3 DNA: TGTGCCAGCAGCCCAGGGGGAACCTACGAGCAGTACTTC
D gene: TRBD1
clone size: many
J gene: TRBJ2-7
V gene: TRBV7-8

CDR3 protein: CASSSLDRGRQPQHF
CDR3 DNA: TGTGCCAGCAGCTCTCTGGACAGGGGGCGACAGCCCCAGCATTTT
D gene: TRBD1
clone size: few
J gene: TRBJ1-5
V gene: TRBV7-2

CDR3 protein: CASSLSDRMNQPQHF
CDR3 DNA: TGCGCCAGCAGCTTATCCGACAGAATGAATCAGCCCCAGCATTTT
D gene: -
clone size: few
J gene: TRBJ1-5
V gene: TRBV5-1

CDR3 protein: CASSPLSGAQFF
CDR3 DNA: TGTGCCAGCAGTCCCCTTAGCGGGGCGCAGTTCTTC
D gene: TRBD2
clone size: few
J gene: TRBJ2-1
V gene: TRBV7-9

CDR3 protein: CASRDGDTQYF
CDR3 DNA: TGCGCCAGCAGGGACGGCGATACGCAGTATTTT
D gene: -
clone size: few
J gene: TRBJ2-3
V gene: TRBV5-1

CDR3 protein: CASRTKAQYF
CDR3 DNA: TGTGCCAGCAGGACCAAGGCCCAGTACTTC
D gene: -
clone size: few
J gene: TRBJ2-5
V gene: TRBV11-2

CDR3 protein: CASSVGSRGAFF
CDR3 DNA: TGTGCCAGCAGTGTCGGATCCAGGGGAGCTTTCTTT
D gene: -
clone size: few
J gene: TRBJ1-1
V gene: TRBV2

CDR3 protein: CASREGRSYNSPLHF
CDR3 DNA: TGTGCCAGCAGGGAAGGGAGATCCTATAATTCACCCCTCCACTTT
D gene: -
clone size: few
J gene: TRBJ1-6
V gene: TRBV7-2

CDR3 protein: CASSFRDRTEAFF
CDR3 DNA: TGCGCCAGCAGCTTCCGGGACAGGACTGAAGCTTTCTTT
D gene: TRBD1
clone size: many
J gene: TRBJ1-1
V gene: TRBV5-1

CDR3 protein: CASSLAWGPGGAFF
CDR3 DNA: TGTGCCAGCAGCTTAGCGTGGGGCCCGGGGGGAGCTTTCTTT
D gene: -
clone size: many
J gene: TRBJ1-1
V gene: TRBV7-2